This TCR beta chain was found in a study of beta chain features in type 1 diabetes. Sorted CD4+ subsets: naive, central memory, regulatory, stem cell-like memory (CD45RO/CCR7/CD25/CD127/CD95/CD27 panel). General study findings and limits: Insertion counts at VDJ junctions were lower in type 1 diabetes patients, who also showed more deletions there. Shortening that was moderate but significant affected the TCRB CDR3s of Type 1 diabetes patients in all four CD4+ subsets.

The CDR3 sequence is 15 residues long. Germline CDR1 and CDR2: SGHDT and YYEEEE. V lost 4 bases to trimming and J lost 7 bases; unmatched junction nucleotides: 10. The study reverse transcribed the entire isolated RNA, so it sequenced expressed TCRB transcripts. It was found that naive, central memory and regulatory T cell samples averaged around 3.6 million reads. Here immunoSEQ multiplex PCR was the method, and the copy in TCRdb shows in-frame clones only, minus some. The sample lists 680,000 or so clones; roughly 13% were seen once. Regarding this clone: What it binds is not known.

Sequencing input: naive CD4+ T cells from blood. This clonotype was sampled from a man between 18 and 35 years old with type 1 diabetes. The rearrangement joins TRBV5-6 to TRBJ1-5; the match to TRBD1 covers 8 bases. In DNA form, the CDR3 reads TGTGCCAGCAGCCCGACAGGGGTTCAAGGGCAGCCCCAGCATTTT. This codes for CASSPTGVQGQPQHF.